This TCR beta chain was documented in a study of blood T cell repertoires in COVID-19. Study-level information: Sites in the United States, Italy and Spain provided acute and convalescent COVID-19 samples. Sample material is recorded as cDNA or gDNA derived from T cells, B-cell-depleted T cells, or PBMCs.

Sequencing was performed with immunoSEQ multiplex PCR; in TCRdb, only in-frame clones are kept and a portion is missing. Among approximately 270,000 clones listed, 85% to 90% were seen once. The origin of this receptor is a man aged 40-50 years who had recovered from COVID-19. Sequencing was done on a sample of PBMCs or T cells enriched from blood (not recorded which).

DNA of the CDR3: TGTGCCAGCAGCTTGGAGGGGGCCTATGGCTACACCTTC. Translating gives CASSLEGAYGYTF. The rearrangement uses TRBV5-4 and TRBJ1-2; 7 bases line up with TRBD1. CDR1 is SGHNT and CDR2 is YYREEE in the germline V gene (reference sequence). Trimming removed 0 bases from V and 4 bases from J; junction bases left unmatched: 0. The CDR3 consists of 13 residues. The whole variable domain, filled in from reference TRBV5-4 and TRBJ1-2, reads ETGVTQSPTHLIKTRGQQVTLRCSSQSGHNTVSWYQQALGQGPQFIFQYYREEENGRGNFPPRFSGLQFPNYSSELNVNALELDDSALYLCASSLEGAYGYTFGSGTRLTVV.